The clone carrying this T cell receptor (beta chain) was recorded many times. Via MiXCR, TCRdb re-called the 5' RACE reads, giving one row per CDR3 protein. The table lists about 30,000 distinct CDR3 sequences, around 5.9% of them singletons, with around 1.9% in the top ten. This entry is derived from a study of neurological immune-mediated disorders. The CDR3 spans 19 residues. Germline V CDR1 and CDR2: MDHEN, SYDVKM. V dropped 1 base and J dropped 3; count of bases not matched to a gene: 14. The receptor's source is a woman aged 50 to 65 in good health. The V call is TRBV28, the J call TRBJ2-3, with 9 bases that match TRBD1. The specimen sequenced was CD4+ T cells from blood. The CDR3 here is CASSLSGTGSHTDTDTQYF. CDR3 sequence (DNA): TGTGCCAGCAGTTTATCGGGGACAGGGTCCCACACAGATACAGATACGCAGTATTTT.